This T cell receptor beta chain was observed in a study of CD8 T cells in ankylosing spondylitis. Study-wide points: Clones linked to disease were reported to show significant enrichment in matched ankylosing spondylitis synovial fluid. Disease-associated clonotypes exhibited CD8+ identity and were relatively infrequent in peripheral blood. Earlier authors reported some of these motif variants in reactive arthritis synovial fluid and blood. Characteristic of ankylosing spondylitis blood, it appeared, was a TCR beta motif comprising several highly homologous variants.

Quantitative barcoded 5'-RACE was used to prepare TCR beta libraries. TCRdb processed the 5' RACE reads anew with MiXCR; each CDR3 protein has one entry. The sample records roughly 700,000 distinct CDR3 sequences, about 20% being singletons. Remarks on this clonotype: Its antigen is unknown. The junction departs from germline at one end; a sequencing error may be responsible.

The germline V gene has CDR1 SEHNR and CDR2 FQNEAQ (reference sequence). The CDR3 runs 15 residues. Input material: blood, either unsorted or a sorted T cell fraction (not recorded which). The rearrangement uses TRBV7-9 and TRBJ1-2; D perhaps matches TRBD1 (5 bases). The receptor was derived from a male donor with ankylosing spondylitis. CDR3 DNA sequence: TGTGCCACCAGCTTCCCCGTGGACAAGAACTATGGCTACACCTTC. This translates into CATSFPVDKNYGYTF.